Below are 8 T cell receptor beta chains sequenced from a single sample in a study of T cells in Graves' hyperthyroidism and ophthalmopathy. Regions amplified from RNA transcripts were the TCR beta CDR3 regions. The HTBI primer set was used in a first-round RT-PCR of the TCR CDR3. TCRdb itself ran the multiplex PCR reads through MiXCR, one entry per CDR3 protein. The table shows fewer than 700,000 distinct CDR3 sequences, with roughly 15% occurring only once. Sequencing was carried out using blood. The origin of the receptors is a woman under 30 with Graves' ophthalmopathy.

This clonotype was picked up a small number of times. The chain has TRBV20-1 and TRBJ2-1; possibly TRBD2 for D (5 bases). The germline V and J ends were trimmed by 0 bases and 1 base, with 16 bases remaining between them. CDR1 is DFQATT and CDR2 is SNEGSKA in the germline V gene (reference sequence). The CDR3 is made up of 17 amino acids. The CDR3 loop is CSARDSPGLRSYNEQFF. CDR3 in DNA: TGCAGTGCTAGAGATTCCCCAGGACTGAGGTCCTACAATGAGCAGTTCTTC.

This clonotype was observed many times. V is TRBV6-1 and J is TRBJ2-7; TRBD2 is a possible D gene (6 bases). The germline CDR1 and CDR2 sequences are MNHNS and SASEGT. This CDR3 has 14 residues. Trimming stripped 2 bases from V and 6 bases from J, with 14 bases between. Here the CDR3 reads CASSEQAAGGEQYF. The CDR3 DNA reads TGTGCCAGCAGTGAACAGGCCGCCGGGGGCGAGCAGTACTTC.

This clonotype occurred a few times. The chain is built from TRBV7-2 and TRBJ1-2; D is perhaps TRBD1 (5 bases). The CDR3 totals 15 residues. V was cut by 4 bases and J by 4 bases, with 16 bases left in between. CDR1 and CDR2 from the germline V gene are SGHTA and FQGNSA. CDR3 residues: CASSSSRGAGYGYTF. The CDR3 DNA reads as TGTGCCAGCAGCTCCTCCCGGGGCGCTGGCTATGGCTACACCTTC.

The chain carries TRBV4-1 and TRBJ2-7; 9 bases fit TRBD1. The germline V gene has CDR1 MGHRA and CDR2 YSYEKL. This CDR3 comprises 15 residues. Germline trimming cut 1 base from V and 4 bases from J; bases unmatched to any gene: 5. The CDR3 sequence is CASSQAGTGTYEQYF. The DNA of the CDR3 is TGCGCCAGCAGCCAAGCCGGGACAGGGACATACGAGCAGTACTTC.

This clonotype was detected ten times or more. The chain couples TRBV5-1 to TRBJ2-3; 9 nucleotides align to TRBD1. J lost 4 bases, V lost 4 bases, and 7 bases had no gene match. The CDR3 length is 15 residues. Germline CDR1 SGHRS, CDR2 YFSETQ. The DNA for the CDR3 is TGCGCCAGCAGCGCCCGGGACAGGGTGCCAGATACGCAGTATTTT. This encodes CASSARDRVPDTQYF.

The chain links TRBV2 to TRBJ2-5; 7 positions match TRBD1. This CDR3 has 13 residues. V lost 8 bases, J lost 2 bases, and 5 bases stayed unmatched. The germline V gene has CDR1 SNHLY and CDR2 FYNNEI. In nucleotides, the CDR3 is TGTGCCAGCGTAGGGACAGAGCAAGAGACCCAGTACTTC. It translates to CASVGTEQETQYF.

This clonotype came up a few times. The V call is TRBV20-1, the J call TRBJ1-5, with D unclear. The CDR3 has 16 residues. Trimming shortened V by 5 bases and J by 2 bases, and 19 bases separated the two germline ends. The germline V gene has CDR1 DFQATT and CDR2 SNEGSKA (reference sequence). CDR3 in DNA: TGCAGTGCTCGAAGGCTTGGAGGGATCGGCAATCAGCCCCAGCATTTT. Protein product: CSARRLGGIGNQPQHF.

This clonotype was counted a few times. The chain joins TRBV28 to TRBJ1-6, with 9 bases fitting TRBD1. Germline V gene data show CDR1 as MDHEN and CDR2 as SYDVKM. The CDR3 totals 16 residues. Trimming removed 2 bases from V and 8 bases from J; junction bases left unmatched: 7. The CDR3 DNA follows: TGTGCCAGCAGTTTAAACCGGGACAGGGTTGATTCACCCCTCCACTTT. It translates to CASSLNRDRVDSPLHF.